This is a list of T cell receptor beta chains from one sample in a study of blood T cell repertoires in COVID-19. Produced via immunoSEQ multiplex PCR; TCRdb's table is partial and in-frame only. The table lists hundreds of thousands of clones, 70% to 90% of them singletons. Sequencing input: peripheral blood. The receptors derive from a young woman with active or convalescent COVID-19. Both conserved end residues are part of each CDR3. D genes are given only for firm matches. The size of a clone is reported for some rows only, either as once, few or many, or as a class for expanded clones.

clone_size	v_call	j_call	d_call	cdr3_aa	cdr3_nt
NA	TRBV5-8	TRBJ1-2	NA	CASSPVMWQAYGYTF	TGTGCCAGCAGCCCCGTAATGTGGCAGGCCTATGGCTACACCTTC
NA	TRBV5-1	TRBJ1-1	NA	CASSLGRQERNTEAFF	TGCGCCAGCAGCTTGGGTCGACAGGAGCGGAACACTGAAGCTTTCTTT
NA	TRBV7-9	TRBJ2-1	NA	CASSSTADNEQFF	TGTGCCAGCAGCTCCACAGCGGACAATGAGCAGTTCTTC
NA	TRBV6-5	TRBJ1-2	TRBD1	CASSSGQVDYGYTF	TGTGCCAGCAGTTCGGGACAGGTAGACTATGGCTACACCTTC
once	TRBV12-3/TRBV12-4	TRBJ1-2	NA	CASRLYTGGYTF	TGTGCCAGCAGACTCTATACGGGAGGCTACACCTTC
NA	TRBV11-2	TRBJ1-2	TRBD1	CASSLGYEGRDRGYTF	TGTGCCAGCAGCTTAGGTTATGAGGGAAGGGACAGGGGGTACACCTTC
NA	TRBV18	TRBJ2-3	TRBD1	CASSLDRAKSTDTQYF	TGTGCCAGCTCACTCGACAGGGCGAAAAGCACAGATACGCAGTATTTT
NA	TRBV6-1	TRBJ1-1	NA	CASSEDNQPEAFF	TGTGCCAGCAGTGAAGACAATCAACCTGAAGCTTTCTTT
NA	TRBV28	TRBJ1-6	NA	CASSRMGGSYNSPLHF	TGTGCCAGCAGTAGAATGGGGGGCTCCTATAATTCACCCCTCCACTTT
few	TRBV10-3	TRBJ1-2	NA	CAISESQTANYGYTF	TGTGCCATCAGTGAGTCGCAGACAGCGAACTATGGCTACACCTTC
NA	TRBV10-3	TRBJ1-1	NA	CAISATEMNTEAFF	TGTGCCATCAGTGCGACAGAGATGAACACTGAAGCTTTCTTT
NA	TRBV10-3	TRBJ1-6	NA	CAISLTEVGSPLHF	TGTGCCATCAGTTTGACAGAGGTGGGATCACCCCTCCACTTT
NA	TRBV9	TRBJ2-3	NA	CASSVVVGPDTQYF	TGTGCCAGCAGCGTAGTAGTGGGGCCAGATACGCAGTATTTT
NA	TRBV12-3/TRBV12-4	TRBJ1-1	NA	CASRATGMAAFF	TGTGCCAGCAGAGCTACAGGAATGGCGGCTTTCTTT
NA	TRBV9	TRBJ1-3	NA	CASSGRLSGNTIYF	TGTGCCAGCAGCGGCAGGCTTTCTGGAAACACCATATATTTT
NA	TRBV13	TRBJ2-7	NA	CASSKQGTYEQYF	TGTGCCAGCAGCAAACAGGGAACCTACGAGCAGTACTTC
NA	TRBV25-1	TRBJ1-3	TRBD1	CASCRGQRPGNTIYF	TGTGCCAGCTGCCGGGGACAGCGACCTGGAAACACCATATATTTT
NA	TRBV19	TRBJ2-2	NA	CASSWNSNTGELFF	TGTGCCTCTTCATGGAACAGCAACACCGGGGAGCTGTTTTTT
NA	TRBV11-2	TRBJ2-7	TRBD2	CASSSLGLVSDEQYF	TGTGCCAGCAGCTCCCTTGGACTAGTTAGCGACGAGCAGTACTTC
NA	TRBV19	TRBJ2-4	TRBD2	CASSPGLAGGNLAKNIQYF	TGTGCCAGTAGTCCAGGACTAGCGGGGGGCAACTTAGCCAAAAACATTCAGTACTTC
NA	TRBV5-1	TRBJ1-4	TRBD1	CASSLSGGQSNEKLFF	TGCGCCAGCAGCTTATCAGGGGGCCAGAGTAATGAAAAACTGTTTTTT
NA	TRBV6-5	TRBJ2-7	TRBD2	CASSYPPGLGTEQYF	TGTGCCAGCAGTTACCCGCCGGGACTAGGTACCGAGCAGTACTTC
once	TRBV11-2	TRBJ2-5	NA	CASSLVAGGTQETQYF	TGTGCCAGCAGCTTAGTTGCTGGGGGGACCCAAGAGACCCAGTACTTC
NA	TRBV11-2	TRBJ2-1	NA	CASSPPLLADNEQFF	TGTGCCAGCAGCCCACCGTTGCTAGCAGACAATGAGCAGTTCTTC
NA	TRBV19	TRBJ2-1	NA	CASGSSYNEQFF	TGTGCTAGCGGAAGCTCCTACAATGAGCAGTTCTTC
once	TRBV30	TRBJ2-4	NA	CAWSVCGQYDIQYF	TGTGCCTGGAGTGTATGCGGACAGTACGACATTCAGTACTTC
few	TRBV2	TRBJ1-1	NA	CASSEDSLNLLNTEAFF	TGTGCCAGCAGTGAAGACAGCCTTAACCTCCTCAACACTGAAGCTTTCTTT
NA	TRBV4-1	TRBJ2-2	TRBD1	CASSSNRGPNTGELFF	TGCGCCAGCAGTTCAAACAGGGGACCCAACACCGGGGAGCTGTTTTTT
once	TRBV7-4	TRBJ1-1	TRBD1	CASSLKQGARNTEAFF	TGTGCCAGCAGCTTAAAACAGGGGGCACGGAACACTGAAGCTTTCTTT
NA	TRBV11-2	TRBJ2-3	TRBD1	CASSLSDRESADTQYF	TGTGCCAGCAGCCTTTCGGACAGGGAGAGCGCAGATACGCAGTATTTT
NA	TRBV2	TRBJ1-5	TRBD1	CASSEGLGGAGGQPQHF	TGTGCCAGCAGTGAAGGTTTAGGCGGGGCAGGGGGACAGCCCCAGCATTTT
NA	TRBV10-3	TRBJ2-1	NA	CAISESKTGYNEQFF	TGTGCCATCAGTGAGTCGAAGACAGGATACAATGAGCAGTTCTTC
NA	TRBV4-1	TRBJ2-1	TRBD2	CASSQATSGRSGYNEQFF	TGCGCCAGCAGCCAAGCTACTAGCGGGAGGTCGGGCTACAATGAGCAGTTCTTC
NA	TRBV5-6	TRBJ2-3	TRBD2	CASSPGRASGLPSTDTQYF	TGTGCCAGCAGCCCCGGGAGGGCTAGCGGGTTACCTAGCACAGATACGCAGTATTTT
NA	TRBV6-5	TRBJ1-1	NA	CASTSTGGTEAFF	TGTGCCAGCACTTCGACGGGGGGAACTGAAGCTTTCTTT
once	TRBV6-1	TRBJ2-7	NA	CASSEPGSYEQYF	TGTGCCAGCAGTGAACCCGGGTCCTACGAGCAGTACTTC
NA	TRBV7-9	TRBJ2-7	TRBD2	CASSFGTSGNFDEQYF	TGTGCCAGCAGCTTCGGGACTAGCGGGAATTTCGACGAGCAGTACTTC
NA	TRBV5-1	TRBJ1-2	TRBD1	CASSGDTGDGYTF	TGCGCCAGCAGCGGTGACACAGGGGATGGCTACACCTTC
NA	TRBV13	TRBJ1-1	TRBD1	CASSRGQGPEAFF	TGTGCCAGCAGCCGGGGACAGGGACCTGAAGCTTTCTTT
NA	TRBV6-5	TRBJ1-2	TRBD1	CATYLTGGDGYTF	TGTGCCACCTATCTGACAGGGGGCGATGGCTACACCTTC
NA	TRBV3-1/TRBV3-2	TRBJ2-3	NA	CASSQESKTDTQYF	TGTGCCAGCAGCCAAGAATCTAAAACAGATACGCAGTATTTT
NA	TRBV4-1	TRBJ1-3	TRBD1	CASSAGQGSGTIYF	TGCGCCAGCAGCGCGGGACAGGGGAGCGGCACCATATATTTT
NA	TRBV4-1	TRBJ2-2	NA	CASSQDRAANTGELFF	TGCGCCAGCAGCCAAGACAGGGCCGCGAACACCGGGGAGCTGTTTTTT
NA	TRBV5-6	TRBJ2-4	TRBD1	CASSLGDRSPGAKNIQYF	TGTGCCAGCAGCTTAGGGGACAGGTCACCAGGAGCCAAAAACATTCAGTACTTC
NA	TRBV2	TRBJ2-1	TRBD1	CASNRDRSSYNEQFF	TGTGCCAGTAATCGGGACAGAAGCTCCTACAATGAGCAGTTCTTC
NA	TRBV6-5	TRBJ1-1	NA	CASSYVDRNTEAFF	TGTGCCAGCAGTTATGTAGACAGGAACACTGAAGCTTTCTTT
NA	TRBV18	TRBJ1-2	TRBD1	CASLLGQGSYGYTF	TGTGCCAGCTTACTCGGACAGGGGAGCTATGGCTACACCTTC
NA	TRBV20-1	TRBJ2-4	TRBD1	CSASSTGVIKNIQYF	TGCAGTGCTAGTTCGACAGGGGTTATCAAAAACATTCAGTACTTC
NA	TRBV19	TRBJ1-2	TRBD1	CASSRTGSNYGYTF	TGTGCCAGTAGTAGGACAGGTTCTAACTATGGCTACACCTTC
NA	TRBV4-1	TRBJ1-2	TRBD1	CASSQPHRDRGYGYTF	TGCGCCAGCAGCCAACCCCATAGGGACAGGGGATATGGCTACACCTTC
once	TRBV11-2	TRBJ2-5	NA	CASSLDRWGRIQETQYF	TGTGCCAGCAGCTTAGATCGGTGGGGGAGGATCCAAGAGACCCAGTACTTC
NA	TRBV5-6	TRBJ2-4	TRBD1	CASSRGQHLAKNIQYF	TGTGCCAGCAGTAGGGGACAGCACTTAGCCAAAAACATTCAGTACTTC
NA	TRBV27	TRBJ2-7	TRBD1	CASSLGQGYYEQYF	TGTGCCAGCAGTTTAGGACAGGGGTACTACGAGCAGTACTTC